The T cell receptor (beta chain) described here comes from a study of beta chain features in type 1 diabetes (dated by TCRdb to between 2018 and 2020). Study-wide context: Patients and healthy donors did not differ in mean age, gender distribution, total cell number or subset yield. A total of approximately 100 million sorted cells were examined across all samples, and the number of cells per subset was strongly correlated with RNA yield. In the study, TCRB repertoires of sorted circulating CD4+ T cell subsets from recently diagnosed type 1 diabetes patients were compared with those of matched healthy donors. Regulatory and stem cell-like memory subsets were obtained from only 8 patients and roughly 8 healthy donors, while naive and central memory subsets were obtained from all 30 or so donors. Summary of the overall study and its limitations: Patients with type 1 diabetes made fewer insertions and deleted more nucleotides at VDJ recombination sites, implying thymic rearrangement abnormalities. Type 1 diabetes patients showed a moderate but significant shortening of TCRB CDR3 length in all four CD4+ subsets. The naive, central memory and regulatory TCRB repertoires appeared to resemble one another more closely among patients than among healthy donors. Because cDNA was sequenced instead of genomic DNA, highly expressing activated cells could be over-represented, though the groups showed no difference in activation or CD3 levels. Only small numbers of individuals were included in the HLA sub-analyses, which left unresolved whether HLA type had any influence on TCRB rearrangement. Shorter templates might be favored by PCR, yet because patient and control samples were amplified and corrected together, any such skew would affect both groups equally.

The entire isolated RNA was reverse transcribed using the High Capacity cDNA Reverse Transcription Kit, and thus expressed TCRB transcripts were sequenced. Deep immunoSEQ sequencing was performed on naive, central memory and regulatory T cell samples, with an average of approximately 3.9 million total reads per sample. Sorted cells were lysed in RLT buffer, and RNA was extracted using DNase-treated RNeasy Micro or Mini kits according to cell number. To prevent cross-contamination, each cell subset was processed individually, whereas patient and healthy donor samples were processed jointly. The immunoSEQ multiplex PCR was used to amplify TCRB sequences from cDNA, generating 87-bp fragments that spanned the CDR3 region. The amplicons were sequenced using the Illumina HiSeq platform. For the original study's pipeline: Synthetic template baselines were used to correct PCR bias computationally, reads within Hamming distance 2 were collapsed together, and singletons that could not be merged were discarded. By aligning reads against IMGT, V, D and J genes, CDR3 length, and insertions or deletions at six rearrangement sites were assigned. Clonotype counts were normalized to sorted cell number within each subset before computing true diversity and Gini coefficients with the tcR R package. The overlap coefficient, calculated on TCRB nucleotide sequences, was used to measure repertoire sharing. The immuneACCESS repertoire file appears here via TCRdb, limited to in-frame rearrangements. These files lack a portion of the clones; in checked studies, under half of the deficit traces to unresolved V genes, and the cause of the others is not known. That table supplies the V and J calls and clone size; D and trimming were determined from the DNA. In all, the sample holds about 130,000 clones, and about a tenth of those were seen once. The ten most abundant clones make up 0.6% to 0.8% of the sample.

This clone occurred a few times. What this receptor recognizes is not known. No much larger clone is present one base from it, and per-base qualities are unavailable. The CDR3 holds 15 amino acids from the cysteine to the phenylalanine. Of all the DNA, just the CDR3 is kept, 45 bases in frame from base 1. CDR1 and CDR2, looked up from the germline V gene, are SGHTA and FQGNSA. V is clipped by 1 base and J by 5 bases, and the sequence between their germline boundaries is 14 bases long. Each donor gave one peripheral blood draw, about 110 mL on average, collected into heparinised tubes. A BD FACSAria II and a panel including CD45RO, CCR7, CD25, CD127, CD95 and CD27 were used to sort naive, central memory, regulatory and stem cell-like memory CD4+ T cells. All sorted populations exceeded 98% purity. PBMCs were separated immediately by Lymphoprep density gradient centrifugation and were stained directly, without being cultured. So that batch effects would be minimized, each experiment stained and sorted samples in pairs, pairing one healthy donor with one patient.

This clonotype was sampled from a man between 18 and 29 years old in good health. Sequencing was carried out using central memory CD4+ T cells from blood. This sequence uses TRBV7-2 and TRBJ2-5; a weak D assignment points to TRBD2 (6 bases agree). The CDR3 region has the sequence CASSLDAAGGETQYF. The sequenced DNA: TGTGCCAGCAGCTTAGACGCGGCCGGAGGGGAGACCCAGTACTTC. The entire variable domain, with the stretches around the CDR3 drawn from the reference TRBV7-2 and TRBJ2-5 proteins, is GAGVSQSPSNKVTEKGKDVELRCDPISGHTALYWYRQSLGQGLEFLIYFQGNSAPDKSGLPSDRFSAERTGGSVSTLTIQRTQQEDSAVYLCASSLDAAGGETQYFGPGTRLLVL.